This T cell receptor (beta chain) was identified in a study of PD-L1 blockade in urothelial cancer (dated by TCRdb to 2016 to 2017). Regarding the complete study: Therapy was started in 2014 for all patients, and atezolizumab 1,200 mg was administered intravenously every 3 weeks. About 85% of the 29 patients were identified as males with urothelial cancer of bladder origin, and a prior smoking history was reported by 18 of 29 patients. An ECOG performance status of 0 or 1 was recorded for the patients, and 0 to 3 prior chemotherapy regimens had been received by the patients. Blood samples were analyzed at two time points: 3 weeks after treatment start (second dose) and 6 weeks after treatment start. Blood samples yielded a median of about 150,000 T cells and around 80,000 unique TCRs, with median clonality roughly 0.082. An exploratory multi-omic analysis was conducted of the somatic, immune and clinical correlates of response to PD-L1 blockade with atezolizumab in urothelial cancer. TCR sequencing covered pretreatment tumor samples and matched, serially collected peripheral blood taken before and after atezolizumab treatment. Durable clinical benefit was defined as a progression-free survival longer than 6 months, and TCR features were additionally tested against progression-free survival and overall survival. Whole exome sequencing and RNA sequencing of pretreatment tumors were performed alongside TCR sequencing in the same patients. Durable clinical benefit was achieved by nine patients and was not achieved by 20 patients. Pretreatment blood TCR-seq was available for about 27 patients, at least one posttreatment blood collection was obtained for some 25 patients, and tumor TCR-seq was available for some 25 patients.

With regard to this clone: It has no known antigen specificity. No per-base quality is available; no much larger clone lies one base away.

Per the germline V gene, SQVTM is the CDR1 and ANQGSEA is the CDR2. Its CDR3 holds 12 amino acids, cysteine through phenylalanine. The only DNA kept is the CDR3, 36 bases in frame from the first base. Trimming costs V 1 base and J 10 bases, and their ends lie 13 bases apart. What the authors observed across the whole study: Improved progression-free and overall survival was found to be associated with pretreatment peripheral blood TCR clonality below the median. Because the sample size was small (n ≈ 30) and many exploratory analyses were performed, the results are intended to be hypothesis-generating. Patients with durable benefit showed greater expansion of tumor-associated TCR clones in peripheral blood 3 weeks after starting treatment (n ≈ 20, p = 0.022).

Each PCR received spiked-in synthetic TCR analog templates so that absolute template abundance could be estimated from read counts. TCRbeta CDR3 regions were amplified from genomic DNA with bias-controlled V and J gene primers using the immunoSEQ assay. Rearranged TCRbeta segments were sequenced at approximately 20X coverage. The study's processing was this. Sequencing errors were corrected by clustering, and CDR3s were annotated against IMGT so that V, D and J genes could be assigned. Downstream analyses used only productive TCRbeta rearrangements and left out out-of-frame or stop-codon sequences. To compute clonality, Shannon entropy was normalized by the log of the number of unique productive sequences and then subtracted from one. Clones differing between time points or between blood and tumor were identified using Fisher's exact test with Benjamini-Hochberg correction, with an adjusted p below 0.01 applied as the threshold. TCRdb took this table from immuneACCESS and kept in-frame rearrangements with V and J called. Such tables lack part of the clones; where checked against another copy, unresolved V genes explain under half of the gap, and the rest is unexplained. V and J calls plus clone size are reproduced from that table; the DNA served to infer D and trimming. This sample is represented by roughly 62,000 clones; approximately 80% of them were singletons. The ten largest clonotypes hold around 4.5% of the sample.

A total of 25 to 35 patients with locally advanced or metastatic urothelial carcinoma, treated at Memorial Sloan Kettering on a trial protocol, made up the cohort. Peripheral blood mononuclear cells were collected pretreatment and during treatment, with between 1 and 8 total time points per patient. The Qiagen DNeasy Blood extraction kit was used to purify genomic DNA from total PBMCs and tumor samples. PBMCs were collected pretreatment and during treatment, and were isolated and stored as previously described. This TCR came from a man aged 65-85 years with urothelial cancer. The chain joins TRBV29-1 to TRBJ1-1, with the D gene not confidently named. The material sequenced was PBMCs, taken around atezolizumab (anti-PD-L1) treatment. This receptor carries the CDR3 CSVEAPSVRAFF. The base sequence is TGCAGCGTTGAAGCCCCGTCGGTAAGAGCTTTCTTT. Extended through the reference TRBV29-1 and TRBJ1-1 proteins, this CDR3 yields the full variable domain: SAVISQKPSRDICQRGTSLTIQCQVDSQVTMMFWYRQQPGQSLTLIATANQGSEATYESGFVIDKFPISRPNLTFSTLTVSNMSPEDSSIYLCSVEAPSVRAFFGQGTRLTVV.